These 26 T cell receptor beta chains share one sample of origin, sequenced in a study of blood T cell repertoires in COVID-19. Some clones are missing from TCRdb's copy, which holds only in-frame ones; the method was immunoSEQ multiplex PCR. The sample has 410,000 or so clones, about 88% seen once. The sample consisted of peripheral blood. Receptors originate from a woman aged 40 to 55 with COVID-19, enrolled during active disease.

The rearrangement joins TRBV6-2 or TRBV6-3 to TRBJ2-7; a possible D gene is TRBD2 (5 bases). From germline, CDR1 is MNHEY and CDR2 SVGEGT. Trimming left V 2 bases short and J 2 bases short, with 16 bases between. The CDR3 loop spans 16 amino acids. In nucleotides, the CDR3 is TGTGCCAGCAGTTACGTGCCCTGGAGGAGTACCTACGAGCAGTACTTC. Protein: CASSYVPWRSTYEQYF.

This chain links TRBV3-1 (or the pseudogene TRBV3-2) with TRBJ1-2; D uncertain. CDR1 is LGHDT, CDR2 YNNKEL, per germline (reference sequence). CDR3 size: 13 residues. V was cut by 4 bases and J by 7 bases, with 13 bases left in between. DNA for the CDR3: TGTGCCAGCAGCCCCCGAGGAGGGTCTGGCTACACCTTC. As protein: CASSPRGGSGYTF.

A word on this clone: Different DNA sequences within this sample yield the same CDR3. The J gene is TRBJ2-2, the V gene TRBV5-4; 8 bases are a match to TRBD2. V was pared by 7 bases and J by 7 bases, with 6 bases of the junction left unmatched. The CDR3 contains 13 residues. Germline CDR1 is SGHNT and CDR2 is YYREEE (reference sequence). The chain's CDR3 is CASSVAGGGELFF. CDR3 coding DNA: TGTGCCAGCTCCGTCGCGGGAGGCGGGGAGCTGTTTTTT.

This clone was detected only a few times. This chain joins TRBV27 and TRBJ1-4; 7 positions agree with TRBD1. V lost 0 bases, J lost 4 bases, and 5 bases stayed unmatched. Germline V gene sequence: CDR1 MNHEY, CDR2 SMNVEV (reference sequence). The length of the CDR3 is 16 residues. CDR3 DNA: TGTGCCAGCAGTTTATCCCGGGACAGCCTTAATGAAAAACTGTTTTTT. Protein sequence: CASSLSRDSLNEKLFF.

This CDR3 reads CASSRTSGGVADTQYF. The CDR3 region has the DNA TGTGCCAGCAGTCGTACTAGCGGGGGAGTTGCAGATACGCAGTATTTT. The chain carries TRBV28 and TRBJ2-3; 11 bases line up with TRBD2. The CDR3 has 16 amino acids. Unmatched junction bases numbered 8, after V lost 5 bases and J lost 4 bases. Per the germline V gene, CDR1 is MDHEN and CDR2 is SYDVKM.

This rearrangement joins TRBV9 to TRBJ2-7, with D unclear. The germline CDR1 and CDR2 sequences are SGDLS and YYNGEE. Trimming removed 0 bases from V and 6 bases from J, with 13 bases in between. The CDR3 runs to 14 residues. The CDR3 loop is CASSVVAESSEQYF. CDR3 DNA: TGTGCCAGCAGCGTAGTTGCGGAGTCTAGCGAGCAGTACTTC.

This clone is a singleton in its sample. The rearrangement links TRBV28 to TRBJ1-4; D perhaps matches TRBD1 (6 bases). The length of the CDR3 is 14 residues. V was cut by 6 bases and J by 3 bases, with 11 bases left in between. The V gene's germline CDR1 is MDHEN and CDR2 SYDVKM. The CDR3 sequence is CASRGAGPNEKLFF. DNA for the CDR3: TGTGCCAGCAGGGGGGCCGGACCTAATGAAAAACTGTTTTTT. The full variable domain, completed using reference TRBV28 and TRBJ1-4, is DVKVTQSSRYLVKRTGEKVFLECVQDMDHENMFWYRQDPGLGLRLIYFSYDVKMKEKGDIPEGYSVSREKKERFSLILESASTNQTSMYLCASRGAGPNEKLFFGSGTQLSVL.

The chain is built from TRBV7-9 and TRBJ2-7; no definite D call. This CDR3 has 13 amino acids. The germline gives CDR1 SEHNR, CDR2 FQNEAQ (reference sequence). Trimming stripped 2 bases from V and 2 bases from J, with 7 bases between. This CDR3 reads CASSLSPTYEQYF. CDR3 DNA sequence: TGTGCCAGCAGCTTAAGTCCTACCTACGAGCAGTACTTC.

V gene TRBV5-1 combines with J gene TRBJ2-1; 8 bases are a match to TRBD2. Germline lookup yields CDR1 SGHRS and CDR2 YFSETQ. The trim removed 1 base at V and 0 bases at J, leaving 3 bases unmatched. The CDR3 spans 16 residues. The CDR3 sequence is CASSLTSGSSYNEQFF. The DNA of the CDR3 is TGCGCCAGCAGCTTGACTAGCGGAAGCTCCTACAATGAGCAGTTCTTC.

This rearrangement joins TRBV6-5 to TRBJ1-3; TRBD1 might be the D (5 bases). V shed 1 base and J shed 2 bases, with 9 bases lying between them. The CDR3 loop spans 15 amino acids. Per germline, CDR1 MNHEY and CDR2 SVGAGI. CDR3 bases: TGTGCCAGCAGTTACTGGGGGGTACCTGGAAACACCATATATTTT. Amino acid sequence: CASSYWGVPGNTIYF.

This sequence joins TRBV20-1 and TRBJ1-1, with TRBD1 identical over 7 bases. The CDR3 sequence is 15 residues long. The V gene's germline CDR1 is DFQATT and CDR2 SNEGSKA (reference sequence). With 3 bases clipped from V and 0 bases from J, the junction kept 7 bases outside the gene matches. The CDR3 here is CSASVLRGLNTEAFF. The CDR3 DNA reads as TGCAGTGCTAGTGTCTTAAGGGGGCTGAACACTGAAGCTTTCTTT.

CDR3 in DNA: TGTGCCAGCAGCCTAGCGGATTACGAGCAGTACTTC. It translates to CASSLADYEQYF. This sequence joins TRBV6-5 and TRBJ2-7; 7 bases agree with TRBD2. CDR1 and CDR2 (germline): MNHEY, SVGAGI. This CDR3 is built from 12 residues. Trimming at V came to 6 bases and at J to 4 bases, leaving 3 bases not matched to a gene.

The V call is TRBV13, the J call TRBJ2-1; 8 nucleotides align to TRBD2. The CDR3 consists of 16 residues. V was clipped by 5 bases and J by 4 bases; unmatched bases: 10. In germline, CDR1 is PRHDT, CDR2 FYEKMQ (reference sequence). As DNA, the CDR3 is TGTGCCAGCAGCCCCCGGCGGGAGGACTTTTACAATGAGCAGTTCTTC. This sequence encodes CASSPRREDFYNEQFF.

This clone occurred once. The V and J genes are TRBV7-3 and TRBJ1-5, with D perhaps TRBD1 (6 bases). The CDR3 has 17 amino acids. Germline V gene data show CDR1 as SGHTA and CDR2 as FQGTGA. Trimming removed 3 bases at V and 4 bases at J, with 19 bases between. CDR3 DNA: TGTGCCAGCAGCTTTCCCCGGGGAAACAGGGCGAATCAGCCCCAGCATTTT. Protein: CASSFPRGNRANQPQHF.

The V gene is TRBV28, the J gene TRBJ2-1; maybe TRBD1 (6 bases). The germline CDR1 and CDR2 sequences are MDHEN and SYDVKM. The germline V and J ends were trimmed by 6 bases and 0 bases, with 15 bases remaining between them. The length of the CDR3 is 16 residues. The CDR3 sequence is CASRPGGSRSYNEQFF. The DNA of the CDR3 is TGTGCCAGCAGACCTGGGGGCTCCCGCTCCTACAATGAGCAGTTCTTC.

This clone appeared a single time. The rearrangement joins TRBV10-1 to TRBJ1-2; the D is unclear. The CDR3 has 11 residues. Germline loops: CDR1 WNHNN, CDR2 SYGVQD (reference sequence). Deletions cut 7 bases from V and 0 bases from J, with 3 bases between. The DNA for the CDR3 is TGCGCCAGCACCGCTAACTATGGCTACACCTTC. It encodes CASTANYGYTF.

This chain joins TRBV4-3 and TRBJ1-3; D call uncertain. Per germline, CDR1 LGHNA and CDR2 YSLEER. Trimming shortened V by 0 bases and J by 2 bases, and 8 bases separated the two germline ends. The length of the CDR3 is 15 residues. CDR3 sequence (DNA): TGCGCCAGCAGCCAAGATCAGGCAGCTGGAAACACCATATATTTT. Its protein product is CASSQDQAAGNTIYF.

The chain links TRBV28 to TRBJ1-5, with TRBD1 as a possible D gene (5 bases). Trimming left V 9 bases short and J 4 bases short, with 10 bases between. Germline assignment: CDR1 MDHEN and CDR2 SYDVKM. The CDR3 has 12 amino acids. CDR3 coding DNA: TGTGCCAGTTTTAGGGGTAATCAGCCCCAGCATTTT. Its translation is CASFRGNQPQHF.

This sequence joins TRBV10-3 and TRBJ2-1, with TRBD2 matching over 13 bases. The CDR3 length is 16 residues. Germline V gene lookup returns CDR1 ENHRY and CDR2 SYGVKD. The trim removed 8 bases at V and 5 bases at J, leaving 9 bases unmatched. The CDR3 spells CAILIPGLAGNNEQFF. DNA of the CDR3: TGTGCCATCCTTATTCCGGGACTAGCGGGGAACAATGAGCAGTTCTTC.

V usage is TRBV27 and J usage is TRBJ2-3, with TRBD2 identical over 10 bases. V shed 3 bases and J 0 bases; nucleotides not matched to a gene: 3. From germline, CDR1 is MNHEY and CDR2 SMNVEV (reference sequence). This CDR3 is built from 16 residues. The CDR3 bases are TGTGCCAGCAGTTTGCGGACTAGCGGAAGCACAGATACGCAGTATTTT. It translates to CASSLRTSGSTDTQYF.

The chain uses TRBV12-3 or TRBV12-4 and TRBJ1-2, with 9 bases lining up with TRBD1. Germline trimming cut 3 bases from V and 6 bases from J; bases unmatched to any gene: 2. The CDR3 covers 13 residues. CDR3 protein: CASSFGQGHGYTF. The CDR3 DNA reads TGTGCCAGCAGTTTCGGACAGGGGCATGGCTACACCTTC.

The chain joins TRBV28 to TRBJ1-2, with 8 bases identical to TRBD1. The CDR3 totals 12 residues. Unmatched junction bases numbered 2, after V lost 5 bases and J lost 6 bases. CDR1 is MDHEN and CDR2 is SYDVKM in the germline V gene. DNA of the CDR3: TGTGCCAGCAGTCAGGACAGGGATGGCTACACCTTC. This sequence encodes CASSQDRDGYTF.

This clone was seen a single time. Other DNA sequences in this specimen translate into the identical CDR3. The chain links TRBV5-4 to TRBJ1-4; D gene unclear. The CDR3 has 15 amino acids. V dropped 0 bases and J dropped 0 bases, with 6 bases sitting between them. The germline gives CDR1 SGHNT, CDR2 YYREEE (reference sequence). The CDR3 reads CASSLGGTTNEKLFF. CDR3 in DNA: TGTGCCAGCAGCTTGGGAGGAACAACTAATGAAAAACTGTTTTTT.

V is TRBV10-3 and J is TRBJ1-1; TRBD1 is a possible D gene (5 bases). Germline-derived CDR1 and CDR2 are ENHRY and SYGVKD. V lost 4 bases and J 0 bases, leaving 12 bases between the germline ends. There are 15 residues in the CDR3. CDR3: CAISGGGRVNTEAFF. CDR3 in DNA: TGTGCCATCAGTGGGGGGGGTCGGGTGAACACTGAAGCTTTCTTT.

The chain combines TRBV19 with TRBJ1-1; 7 bases agree with TRBD1. Trimming at V came to 2 bases and at J to 3 bases, leaving 3 bases not matched to a gene. The germline V gene encodes CDR1 LNHDA and CDR2 SQIVND (reference sequence). The CDR3 covers 14 residues. The CDR3 reads CASSIKGAHTEAFF. CDR3 nucleotides: TGTGCCAGTAGTATAAAGGGGGCGCACACTGAAGCTTTCTTT.

The V gene is TRBV6-5, the J gene TRBJ2-7; a possible D gene is TRBD1 (6 bases). The V end lost 4 bases, the J end lost 1 base, and 11 bases lay between the germline ends. The CDR3 extends over 14 amino acids. The V gene's germline CDR1 is MNHEY and CDR2 SVGAGI. DNA of the CDR3: TGTGCCAGCAGTTCTAACAGGGCATCCTACGAGCAGTACTTC. Translated, it gives CASSSNRASYEQYF.